This T cell receptor beta chain originates from a study of T cell repertoires in cytomegalovirus infection. Study information: A matching HLA type, together with CMV infection, was signaled by public TCR beta signatures.

TCRdb reprocessed the reads via MiXCR and lists one record per CDR3 protein. This table holds some 560,000 distinct CDR3 sequences, approximately 40% found once. The germline gives CDR1 SGHVS, CDR2 FQNEAQ. CDR3 length: 14 residues. Trimming removed 1 base from V and 6 bases from J, with 10 bases in between. A note on this clonotype: Antigen unknown.

The rearrangement uses TRBV7-8 and TRBJ1-5, with D possibly matching TRBD1 (6 bases). The sequence derives from a human donor in good health (CMV status not recorded). Some clones in this sample may be carry-over from other donors' samples. The material was cultured PBMCs, obtained from culture after CMV antigen stimulation. The CDR3 reads CASSLGRGAQPQHF. As DNA, the CDR3 is TGTGCCAGCAGCTTAGGTCGGGGGGCTCAGCCCCAGCATTTT.